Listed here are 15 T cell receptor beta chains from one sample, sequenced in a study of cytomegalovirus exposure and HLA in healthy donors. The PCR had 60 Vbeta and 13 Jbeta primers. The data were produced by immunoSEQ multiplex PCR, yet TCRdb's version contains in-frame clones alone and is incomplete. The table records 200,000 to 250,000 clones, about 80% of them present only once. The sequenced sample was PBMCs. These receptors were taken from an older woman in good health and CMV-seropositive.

CDR3 amino acids: CAIRGRDRGSTDTQYF. In DNA form, the CDR3 reads TGTGCCATCCGGGGTAGGGACAGGGGGAGTACAGATACGCAGTATTTT. The J gene is TRBJ2-3, the V gene TRBV10-3, with TRBD1 matching over 11 bases. The germline V gene has CDR1 ENHRY and CDR2 SYGVKD. The length of the CDR3 is 16 residues. Losses at the gene ends were 8 bases for V and 3 bases for J; bases not matched to a gene: 10.

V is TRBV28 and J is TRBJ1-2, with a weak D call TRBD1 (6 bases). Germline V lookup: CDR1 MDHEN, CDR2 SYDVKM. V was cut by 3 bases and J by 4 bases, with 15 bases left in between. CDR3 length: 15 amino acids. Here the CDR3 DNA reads TGTGCCAGCAGTTTTGCACATAGGGACACCTATGGCTACACCTTC. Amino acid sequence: CASSFAHRDTYGYTF.

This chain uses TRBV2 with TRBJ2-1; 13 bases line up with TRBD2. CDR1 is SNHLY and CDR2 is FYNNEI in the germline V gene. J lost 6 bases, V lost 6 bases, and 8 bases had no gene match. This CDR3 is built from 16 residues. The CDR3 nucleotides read TGTGCCAGCAGCCCTAGAAGGACTAGCGGGAGCAATGAGCAGTTCTTC. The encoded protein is CASSPRRTSGSNEQFF.

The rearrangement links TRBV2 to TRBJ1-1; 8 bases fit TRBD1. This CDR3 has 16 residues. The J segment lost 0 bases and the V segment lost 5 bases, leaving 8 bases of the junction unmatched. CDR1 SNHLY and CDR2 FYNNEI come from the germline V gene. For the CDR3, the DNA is TGTGCCAGCAGTCCTAGGACAGGGAATATGAACACTGAAGCTTTCTTT. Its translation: CASSPRTGNMNTEAFF.

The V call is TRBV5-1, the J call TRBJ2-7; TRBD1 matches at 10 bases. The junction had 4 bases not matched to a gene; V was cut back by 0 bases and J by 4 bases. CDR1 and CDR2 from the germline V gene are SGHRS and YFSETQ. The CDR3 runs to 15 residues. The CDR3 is CASSLGGTGAYEQYF. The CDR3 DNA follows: TGCGCCAGCAGCTTGGGAGGGACAGGGGCTTACGAGCAGTACTTC.

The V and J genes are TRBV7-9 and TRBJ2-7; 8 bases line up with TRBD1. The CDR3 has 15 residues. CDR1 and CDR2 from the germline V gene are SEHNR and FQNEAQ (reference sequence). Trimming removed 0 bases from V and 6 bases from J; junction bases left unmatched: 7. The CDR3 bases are TGTGCCAGCAGCTTAGCGCTGGGACAGGACTTCGAGCAGTACTTC. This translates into CASSLALGQDFEQYF.

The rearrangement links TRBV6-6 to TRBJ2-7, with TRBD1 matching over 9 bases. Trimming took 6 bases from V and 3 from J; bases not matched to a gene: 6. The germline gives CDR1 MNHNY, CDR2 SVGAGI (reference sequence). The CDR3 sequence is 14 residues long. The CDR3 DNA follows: TGTGCCAGCAGCTTGAGGACAGGGGTCTACGAGCAGTACTTC. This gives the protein CASSLRTGVYEQYF.

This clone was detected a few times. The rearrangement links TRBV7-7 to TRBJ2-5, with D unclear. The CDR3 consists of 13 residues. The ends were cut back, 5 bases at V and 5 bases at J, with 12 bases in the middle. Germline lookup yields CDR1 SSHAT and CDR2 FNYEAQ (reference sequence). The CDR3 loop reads CASSPSTGETQYF. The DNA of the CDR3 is TGTGCCAGCAGCCCCTCGACCGGGGAGACCCAGTACTTC. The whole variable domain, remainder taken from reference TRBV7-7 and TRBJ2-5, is GAGVSQSPRYKVTKRGQDVTLRCDPISSHATLYWYQQALGQGPEFLTYFNYEAQPDKSGLPSDRFSAERPEGSISTLTIQRTEQRDSAMYRCASSPSTGETQYFGPGTRLLVL.

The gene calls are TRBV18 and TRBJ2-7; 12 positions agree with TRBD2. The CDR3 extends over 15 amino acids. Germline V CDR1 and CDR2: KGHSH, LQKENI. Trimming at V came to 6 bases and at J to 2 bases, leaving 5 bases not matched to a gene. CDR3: CASSGRTSGAYEQYF. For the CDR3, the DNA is TGTGCCAGCTCCGGGCGGACTAGCGGGGCCTACGAGCAGTACTTC.

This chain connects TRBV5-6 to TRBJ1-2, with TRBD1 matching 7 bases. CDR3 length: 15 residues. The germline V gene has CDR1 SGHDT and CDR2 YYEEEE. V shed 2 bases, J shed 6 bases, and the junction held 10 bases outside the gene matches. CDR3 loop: CASSFGTASLNGYTF. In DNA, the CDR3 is TGTGCCAGCAGCTTTGGGACAGCCTCACTTAATGGCTACACCTTC. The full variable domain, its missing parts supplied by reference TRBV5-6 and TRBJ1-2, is DAGVTQSPTHLIKTRGQQVTLRCSPKSGHDTVSWYQQALGQGPQFIFQYYEEEERQRGNFPDRFSGHQFPNYSSELNVNALLLGDSALYLCASSFGTASLNGYTFGSGTRLTVV.

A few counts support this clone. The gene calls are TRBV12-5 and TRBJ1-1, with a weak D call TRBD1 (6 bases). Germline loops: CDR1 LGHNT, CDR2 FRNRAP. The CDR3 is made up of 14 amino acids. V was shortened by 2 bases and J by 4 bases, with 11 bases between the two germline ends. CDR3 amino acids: CASGLIGGSTEAFF. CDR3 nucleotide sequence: TGTGCTAGTGGTTTGATAGGGGGTAGCACTGAAGCTTTCTTT.

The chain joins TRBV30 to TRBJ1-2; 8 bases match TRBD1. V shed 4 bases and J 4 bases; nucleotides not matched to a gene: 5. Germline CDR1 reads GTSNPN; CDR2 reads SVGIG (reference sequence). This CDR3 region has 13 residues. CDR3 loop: CAWNTGTGYGYTF. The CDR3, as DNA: TGTGCCTGGAACACCGGGACAGGCTATGGCTACACCTTC.

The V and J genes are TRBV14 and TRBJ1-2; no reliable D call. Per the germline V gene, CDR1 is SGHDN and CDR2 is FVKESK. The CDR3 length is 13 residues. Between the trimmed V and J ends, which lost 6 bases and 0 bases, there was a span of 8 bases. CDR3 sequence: CASSRTANYGYTF. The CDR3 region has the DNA TGTGCCAGCAGTCGTACAGCTAACTATGGCTACACCTTC.

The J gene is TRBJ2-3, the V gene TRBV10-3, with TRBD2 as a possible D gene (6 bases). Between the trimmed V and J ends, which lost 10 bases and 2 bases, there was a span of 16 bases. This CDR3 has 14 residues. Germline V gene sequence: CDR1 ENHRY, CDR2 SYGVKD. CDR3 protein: CASRAGRDTDTQYF. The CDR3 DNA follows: TGTGCCAGCAGGGCGGGACGGGACACAGATACGCAGTATTTT.

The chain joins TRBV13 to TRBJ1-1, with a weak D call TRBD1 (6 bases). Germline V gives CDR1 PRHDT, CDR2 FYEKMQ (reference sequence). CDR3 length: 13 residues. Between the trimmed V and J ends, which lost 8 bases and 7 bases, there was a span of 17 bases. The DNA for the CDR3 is TGTGCCAGCGGGGGGGACACCCAAGATGAAGCTTTCTTT. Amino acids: CASGGDTQDEAFF.